The 3 T cell receptor beta chains in this list originate from one sample, sequenced in a study of CD8 T cells in ankylosing spondylitis. TCRdb reprocessed the 5' RACE reads with MiXCR, giving one entry per CDR3 protein. The sample has 250,000 or so distinct CDR3 sequences; about 10% are singletons. The sequencing sample was made of blood, either unsorted or a sorted T cell fraction (not recorded which). Receptors originate from a male donor with ankylosing spondylitis or in good health (not recorded which).

This clonotype has ten or more counts. The chain combines TRBV7-2 with TRBJ1-5, with a tentative D call TRBD1 (6 bases). From germline, CDR1 is SGHTA and CDR2 FQGNSA. The CDR3 covers 14 residues. The V end was cut by 0 bases, the J end by 6 bases, with 9 bases between. The CDR3 DNA sequence: TGTGCCAGCAGCTTAGCCAGGGGAGTTCAGCCCCAGCATTTT. Encoded protein: CASSLARGVQPQHF.

This clonotype was seen at least ten times. The genes are TRBV10-3 and TRBJ1-5; possible D gene TRBD1, 5 bases. Germline V gene sequence: CDR1 ENHRY, CDR2 SYGVKD. The CDR3 spans 15 residues. V lost 6 bases, J lost 5 bases, and 17 bases lay in between. Here the CDR3 DNA reads TGTGCCATCAGCGCCGGGAGGGGAGTTGATCAGCCCCAGCATTTT. It translates to CAISAGRGVDQPQHF.

This clonotype has at least ten counts. J is TRBJ2-2 and V is TRBV5-1, with 7 nucleotides matching TRBD2. V gave up 4 bases and J gave up 0 bases; unmatched junction bases: 6. From germline, CDR1 is SGHRS and CDR2 YFSETQ. The CDR3 is made up of 16 amino acids. CDR3 nucleotides: TGCGCCAGCAGCCCTGTAGCGGGCGCGAACACCGGGGAGCTGTTTTTT. Residues: CASSPVAGANTGELFF.